This T cell receptor beta chain was captured in a study of post-analysis software for immune sequencing data. Losses at the gene ends were 4 bases for V and 10 bases for J; bases not matched to a gene: 17. The CDR3 is made up of 16 amino acids. The germline gives CDR1 SGHTA, CDR2 FQGTGA. This clonotype was seen a few times. Its target is unknown. Unique molecular identifiers had been added to the TCR beta cDNA libraries. TCRdb re-called the PCR reads through MiXCR, storing one row per CDR3 protein. The data hold about 540,000 distinct CDR3 sequences, with under 40% observed a single time. Findings and limits, study-wide: Included in a set of about 5 TRBV segments more frequent in patients than controls were TRBV5-6, TRBV5-1 and TRBV20-1. Multiple sclerosis patients had significantly lower normalized Chao1 diversity than controls. Under F measure analysis, samples from one preparation batch co-clustered strongly.

Source material: blood. The TCR originated in a girl aged 2-17 years with multiple sclerosis. The chain has TRBV7-3 and TRBJ1-1; 8 positions match TRBD1. Written as DNA, the CDR3 is TGTGCCAGCAGCTCCGTGCCGGACAGGGCCGCGGGAGGAGCTTTCTTT. It is translated as CASSSVPDRAAGGAFF.